A selection of T cell receptor beta chains follows, all from one sample in a study of monozygotic twins with cystic fibrosis. Libraries were prepared by immunoSEQ multiplex PCR; TCRdb keeps only in-frame clonotypes and omits some of them. The repertoire includes approximately 10,000 clones, 98% of them detected once, and approximately 0.22% sits in the top ten. The sequenced sample consisted of blood. The receptors were sampled from a girl aged 2 to 9 with cystic fibrosis. The conserved cysteine and the conserved F or W are not part of the CDR3 here.

V gene	CDR3 protein
TRBV12-1	ASSPTEARGRYEQY
TRBV13	ASSFLRGNTGELF
TRBV28	ASSQGNGGGYT
TRBV4-2	ASSQDPLASDTQY
TRBV11-2	ASSLLRSYEQY
TRBV28	ASSSRGFRDSNQPQH
TRBV7-9	ASSSSTGGSYEQY
TRBV9	ASSAGGRTEAF
TRBV9	ASSVAAISPDTQY
TRBV9	ASSASGTAYNEQF
TRBV25-1	ASRLGGNTEAF
TRBV19	ASSIGEREGLGTGELF
TRBV6-4	ASPGPANVGNTEAF
TRBV6-1	ASSPQGAGKLF
TRBV5-1	ASSGPGGETQY
TRBV30	AWSVRWGVLSEAF
TRBV2	ASSVDRGKKETQY
TRBV5-1	ASSFVPQGGSEAF
TRBV11-1	ASSPRPFGTQY
TRBV4-1	ASSQTGGPGTEAF
TRBV5-4	ASSLEGTAPEQY
TRBV2	ARGDSTYGYT
TRBV5-1	ASSSGTGNQPQH
TRBV13	ASSLGPLYNEQF
TRBV30	AWSPTGAQPQH
TRBV30	AWIIGNEQF
TRBV6-4	ASSDGAGGAVDEQF
TRBV7-2	ASSLRGAGAF
TRBV6-6	ASITGPLSRELF
TRBV5-1	ASSLGTLTDTQY
TRBV9	ASSVATPAGGNNEQF
TRBV9	ASRRTGNTEAF
TRBV7-2	ASSSGGVSVGNTIY
TRBV7-2	ASSLFASRNYEQY
TRBV4-3	ASSQDNLRAGTQY
TRBV7-9	ASSLSSTGGNEQF
TRBV19	ASSGVKGGFNQPQH
TRBV13	ASSLGRRIKEADTQY
TRBV19	ASSFTGGSGNTIY
TRBV7-6	ASSYGTGGNTDTQY
TRBV2	ASSGFKAGQPQH
TRBV11-2	ASSLMGQLNTEAF
TRBV6-5	ASTITGLAGVEQF
TRBV6-6	ASKNGGLAGFNEQF
TRBV14	ASSQLPGLATGELF
TRBV27	ASSAVLPGGVGEKLF
TRBV19	ASSEEVLTGNTIY
TRBV29-1	SVLDRGNNEAF
TRBV30	AWGPQTGQY
TRBV11-3	ASSTNSGNTIY
TRBV29-1	SAEGGRSYGYT
TRBV6-5	ASRDRGNQPQH
TRBV27	ASSLGVAGGPVDEQF
TRBV19	ASSPGLYVYEQY
TRBV25-1	ASSERSSAYFDGYT
TRBV19	ASSIAGLAGGTDTQY